These 11 T cell receptor beta chains share one sample of origin, sequenced in a study of metastatic and nonmetastatic thyroid tumors. Patients had received no treatment of any kind before thyroid surgery. Through MiXCR, TCRdb re-clonotyped the PCR reads. The sample shows around 18,000 clones, about 30% of them seen only once. Sequenced input: tumor tissue. These receptors were taken from a female donor with papillary thyroid cancer or a benign thyroid nodule (not recorded which). Some clones in this sample may be carry-over from other donors' samples.

In this sample, this clone turned up many times. This chain joins TRBV18 and TRBJ2-1; D gene unclear. The germline V gene has CDR1 KGHSH and CDR2 LQKENI. The V gene lost 3 bases and the J gene lost 6 bases, with 12 bases spanning the gap. The CDR3 covers 14 residues. CDR3 DNA: TGTGCCAGCTCACCCAGACAATTCTCCAATGAGCAGTTCTTC. Encoded protein: CASSPRQFSNEQFF.

In its sample, this clone was seen a few times. The CDR3: CASNPLDRGYGYTF. CDR3 nucleotides: TGTGCCAGCAACCCACTGGACAGGGGATATGGCTACACCTTC. The chain is built from TRBV12-3 or TRBV12-4 and TRBJ1-2, with TRBD1 matching 9 bases. V trimming: 7 bases; J trimming: 5 bases; junction bases outside the gene matches: 8. This CDR3 has 14 amino acids.

V gene TRBV6-2 or TRBV6-3 combines with J gene TRBJ1-5, with 7 bases matching TRBD1. CDR3 length equals 16 residues. Trimming took 2 bases from V and 1 from J; bases not matched to a gene: 5. Germline CDR1 MNHEY, CDR2 SVGEGT. CDR3: CASSYIRGRSNQPQHF. The DNA of the CDR3 is TGTGCCAGCAGTTACATCAGGGGGAGAAGCAATCAGCCCCAGCATTTT.

Here the CDR3 DNA reads TGTGCCAGCAGCCCGGACAGACTAAACACCGGGGAGCTGTTTTTT. This sequence encodes CASSPDRLNTGELFF. The chain couples TRBV11-3 to TRBJ2-2; possible D gene TRBD1, 6 bases. This CDR3 is 15 amino acids long. With 5 bases removed from V and 2 bases from J, the gap between germline ends came to 12 bases. Germline CDR1 reads SGHNT; CDR2 reads YENEEA.

This chain connects TRBV4-2 to TRBJ1-3; 8 positions agree with TRBD1. Germline V lookup: CDR1 LGHNA, CDR2 YNFKEQ. With V trimmed by 5 bases and J by 3 bases, 12 bases remained unmatched. The CDR3 is 17 residues long. CDR3 residues: CASSAFRGRIRGNTIYF. DNA of the CDR3: TGTGCCAGCAGCGCATTCAGGGGGCGCATTCGTGGAAACACCATATATTTT.

V gene TRBV7-2 combines with J gene TRBJ2-7, with D unclear. Deletions cut 5 bases from V and 0 bases from J, with 5 bases between. The CDR3 spans 12 residues. Per germline, CDR1 SGHTA and CDR2 FQGNSA. CDR3 nucleotides: TGTGCCAGCAGCCACTACTCCTACGAGCAGTACTTC. It codes for CASSHYSYEQYF.

This clone occurred a few times. The CDR3 nucleotides read TGTGCCAGCAGCACGCTAGGCGATGAGCAGTTCTTC. As protein: CASSTLGDEQFF. The rearrangement uses TRBV6-1 and TRBJ2-1, with D uncertain. Trimming removed 6 bases from V and 8 bases from J, with 11 bases in between. The length of the CDR3 is 12 residues. CDR1 MNHNS and CDR2 SASEGT come from the germline V gene.

The V call is TRBV12-5, the J call TRBJ1-5; no definite D call. Germline CDR1 and CDR2: LGHNT and FRNRAP. The CDR3 has 13 amino acids. V lost 6 bases, J lost 1 base, and 7 bases lay in between. CDR3 amino acids: CASGLDSNQPQHF. The CDR3 DNA follows: TGTGCTAGTGGGCTAGACAGCAATCAGCCCCAGCATTTT.

This clone has at least ten counts. The chain uses TRBV20-1 and TRBJ2-7; D is unclear. The CDR3 contains 15 residues. Between the trimmed V and J ends, which lost 5 bases and 4 bases, there was a span of 21 bases. CDR1 and CDR2 from the germline V gene are DFQATT and SNEGSKA (reference sequence). CDR3 DNA: TGCAGTGCTGAGGCCCTCGACCTCGCCGCATACGAGCAGTACTTC. Translation: CSAEALDLAAYEQYF.

V gene TRBV11-2 combines with J gene TRBJ1-1, with TRBD1 identical over 9 bases. V dropped 3 bases and J dropped 2; count of bases not matched to a gene: 10. Germline loops: CDR1 SGHAT, CDR2 FQNNGV. This CDR3 has 17 amino acids. The CDR3 bases are TGTGCCAGCAGCTTGACCGGGACAGGGCCACTCAACACTGAAGCTTTCTTT. Amino acids: CASSLTGTGPLNTEAFF.

This clone has a count of ten or more. A much larger clone lies one base from this, so it may be a read error. The rearrangement joins TRBV24-1 to TRBJ1-1; D is undetermined. The germline gives CDR1 KGHDR, CDR2 SFDVKD. Trimming took off 5 bases at V and 4 bases at J, with 10 bases between the two ends. The CDR3 extends over 13 amino acids. CDR3 sequence reads: CATSATMSTEAFF. CDR3 sequence (DNA): TGTGCCACCAGTGCAACTATGAGCACTGAAGCTTTCTTT.